The sequence of this TCR beta chain was determined in a study of shared clonotypes between healthy human individuals. CD45RO-negative cells were positively selected for CCR7, leaving out terminally differentiated effector memory CD45RA+ cells. Germline assignment: CDR1 GTSNPN and CDR2 SVGIG (reference sequence). The V end was cut by 0 bases, the J end by 2 bases, with 12 bases between. The CDR3 length is 15 residues. Assay used: immunoSEQ multiplex PCR; TCRdb lists only in-frame clones, some missing. The repertoire has under 2,000,000 clones, approximately 94% of them found once; the top ten carry 1.2%.

What was sequenced was naive CD8+ T cells sorted from blood. The chain joins TRBV30 to TRBJ2-3, with D perhaps being TRBD1 or TRBD2 (6 bases each). The receptor comes from a man younger than 35 in good health. Here the CDR3 reads CAWSVVRGHTDTQYF. The CDR3 DNA sequence: TGTGCCTGGAGTGTAGTGCGGGGACACACAGATACGCAGTATTTT.